This TCR beta chain was recorded in a study of CD8 T cells in Susac syndrome. Overall study results and limits: No clonal expansion appeared among CD4+ T cells in Susac patients.

The CDR3 contains 13 residues. Germline loops: CDR1 LGHDT, CDR2 YNNKEL (reference sequence). Trimming cost V 3 bases and J 6 bases, with 12 bases left between them. It was with random hexamers that roughly 0.45 to 1 ug RNA was reverse transcribed. TCRdb recomputed calls from the immunoSEQ multiplex PCR reads with MiXCR, one row per CDR3 protein. The sample records roughly 200,000 distinct CDR3 sequences, 94% being singletons. Turning to this clonotype: What it recognizes is unknown.

This receptor was taken from a human donor with Susac syndrome. J is TRBJ2-7 and V is TRBV3-1, with D tentatively TRBD1 (5 bases). The source material was CD4+ T cells from PBMCs. The CDR3 region has the DNA TGTGCCAGCAGCCAGGCCAGGGTGACCGAGCAGTACTTC. As protein: CASSQARVTEQYF.